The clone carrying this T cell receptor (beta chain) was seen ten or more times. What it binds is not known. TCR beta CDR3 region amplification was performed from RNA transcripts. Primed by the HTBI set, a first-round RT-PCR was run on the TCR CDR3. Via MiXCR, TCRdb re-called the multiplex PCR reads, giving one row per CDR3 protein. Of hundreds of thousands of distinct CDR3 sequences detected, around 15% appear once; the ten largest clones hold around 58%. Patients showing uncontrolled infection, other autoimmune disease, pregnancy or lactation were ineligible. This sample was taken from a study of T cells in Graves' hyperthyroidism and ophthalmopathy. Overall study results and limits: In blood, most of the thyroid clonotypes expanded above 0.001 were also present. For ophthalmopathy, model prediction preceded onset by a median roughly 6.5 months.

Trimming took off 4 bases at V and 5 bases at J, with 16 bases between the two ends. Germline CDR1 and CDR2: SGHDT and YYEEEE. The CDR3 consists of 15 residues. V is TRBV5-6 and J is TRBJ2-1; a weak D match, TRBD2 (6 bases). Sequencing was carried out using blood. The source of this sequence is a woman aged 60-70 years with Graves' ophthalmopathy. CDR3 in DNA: TGTGCCAGCAGCGCAGAAATCGGGACTCACAATGAGCAGTTCTTC. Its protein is CASSAEIGTHNEQFF.